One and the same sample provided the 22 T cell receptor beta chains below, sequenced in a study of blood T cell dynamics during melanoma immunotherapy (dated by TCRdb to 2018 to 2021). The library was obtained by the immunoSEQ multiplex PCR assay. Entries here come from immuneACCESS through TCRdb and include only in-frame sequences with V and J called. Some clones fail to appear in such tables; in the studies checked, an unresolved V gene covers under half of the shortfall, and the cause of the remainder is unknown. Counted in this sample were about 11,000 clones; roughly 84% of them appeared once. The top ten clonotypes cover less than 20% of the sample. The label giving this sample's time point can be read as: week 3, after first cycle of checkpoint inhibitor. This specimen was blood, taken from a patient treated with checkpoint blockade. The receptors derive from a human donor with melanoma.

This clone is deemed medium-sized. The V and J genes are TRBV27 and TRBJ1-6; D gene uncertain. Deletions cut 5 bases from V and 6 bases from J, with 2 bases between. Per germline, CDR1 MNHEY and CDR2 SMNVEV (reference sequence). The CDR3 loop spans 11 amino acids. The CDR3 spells CASSPNSPLHF. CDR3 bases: TGTGCCAGCAGTCCTAATTCACCCCTCCACTTT.

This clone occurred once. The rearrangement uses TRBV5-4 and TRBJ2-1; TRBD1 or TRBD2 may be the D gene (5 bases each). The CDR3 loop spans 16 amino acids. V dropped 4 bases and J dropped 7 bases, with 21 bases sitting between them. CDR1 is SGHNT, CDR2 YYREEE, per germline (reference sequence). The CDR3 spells CASSPGPRPVGNEQFF. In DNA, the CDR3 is TGTGCCAGCAGCCCGGGACCCCGACCTGTAGGAAATGAGCAGTTCTTC.

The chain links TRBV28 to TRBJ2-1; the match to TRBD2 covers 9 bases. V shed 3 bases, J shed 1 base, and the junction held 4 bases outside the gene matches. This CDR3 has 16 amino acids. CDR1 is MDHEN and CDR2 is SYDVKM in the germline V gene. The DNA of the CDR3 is TGTGCCAGCAGTTTGAGCGGGGGGCCTTCCTACAATGAGCAGTTCTTC. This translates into CASSLSGGPSYNEQFF. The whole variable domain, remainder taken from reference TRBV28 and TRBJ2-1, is DVKVTQSSRYLVKRTGEKVFLECVQDMDHENMFWYRQDPGLGLRLIYFSYDVKMKEKGDIPEGYSVSREKKERFSLILESASTNQTSMYLCASSLSGGPSYNEQFFGPGTRLTVL.

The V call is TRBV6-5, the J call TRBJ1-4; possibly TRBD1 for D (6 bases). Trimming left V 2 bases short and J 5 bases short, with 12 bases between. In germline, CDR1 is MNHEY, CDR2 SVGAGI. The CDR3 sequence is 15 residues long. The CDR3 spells CASSYQGTGNEKLFF. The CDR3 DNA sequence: TGTGCCAGCAGTTACCAGGGGACGGGGAATGAAAAACTGTTTTTT.

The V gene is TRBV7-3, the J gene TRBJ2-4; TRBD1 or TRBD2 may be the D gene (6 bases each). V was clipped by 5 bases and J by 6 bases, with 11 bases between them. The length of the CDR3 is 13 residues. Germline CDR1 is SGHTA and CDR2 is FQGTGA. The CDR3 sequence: CASSEGGGNIQYF. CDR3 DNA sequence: TGTGCCAGCAGCGAGGGGGGAGGAAACATTCAGTACTTC. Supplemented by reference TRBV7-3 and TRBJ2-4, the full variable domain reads GAGVSQTPSNKVTEKGKYVELRCDPISGHTALYWYRQSLGQGPEFLIYFQGTGAADDSGLPNDRFFAVRPEGSVSTLKIQRTERGDSAVYLCASSEGGGNIQYFGAGTRLSVL.

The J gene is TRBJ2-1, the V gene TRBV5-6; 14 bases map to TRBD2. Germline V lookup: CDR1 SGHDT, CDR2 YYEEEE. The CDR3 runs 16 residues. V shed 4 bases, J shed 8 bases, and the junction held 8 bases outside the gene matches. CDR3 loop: CASSRQPGLAGDEQFF. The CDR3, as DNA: TGTGCCAGCAGCCGTCAACCGGGACTAGCGGGGGATGAGCAGTTCTTC.

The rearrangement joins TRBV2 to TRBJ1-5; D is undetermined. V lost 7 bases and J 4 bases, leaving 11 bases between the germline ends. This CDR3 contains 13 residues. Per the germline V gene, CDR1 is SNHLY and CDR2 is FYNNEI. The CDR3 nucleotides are TGTGCCAGCACCCCGTCGAGGAATCAGCCCCAGCATTTT. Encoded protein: CASTPSRNQPQHF.

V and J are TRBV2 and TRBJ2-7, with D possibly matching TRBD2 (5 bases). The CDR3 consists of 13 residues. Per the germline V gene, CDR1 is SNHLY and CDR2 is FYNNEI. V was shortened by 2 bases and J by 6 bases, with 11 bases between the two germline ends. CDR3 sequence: CASSETRTGEQYF. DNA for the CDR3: TGTGCCAGCAGTGAAACTAGGACGGGCGAGCAGTACTTC.

The CDR3 region is CASSPGTGGPNYGYTF. In DNA form, the CDR3 reads TGTGCCAGCAGCCCAGGGACAGGGGGGCCGAACTATGGCTACACCTTC. The chain uses TRBV9 and TRBJ1-2; 11 nucleotides agree with TRBD1. Trimming cost V 4 bases and J 2 bases; bases outside gene matches: 7. The CDR3 contains 16 residues. Germline V CDR1 and CDR2: SGDLS, YYNGEE.

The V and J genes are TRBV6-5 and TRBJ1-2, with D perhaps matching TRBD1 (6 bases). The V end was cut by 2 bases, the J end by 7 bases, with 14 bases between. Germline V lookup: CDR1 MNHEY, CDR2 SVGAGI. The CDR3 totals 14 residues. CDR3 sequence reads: CASSYGRGPGGYTF. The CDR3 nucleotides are TGTGCCAGCAGTTACGGACGGGGGCCCGGTGGCTACACCTTC.

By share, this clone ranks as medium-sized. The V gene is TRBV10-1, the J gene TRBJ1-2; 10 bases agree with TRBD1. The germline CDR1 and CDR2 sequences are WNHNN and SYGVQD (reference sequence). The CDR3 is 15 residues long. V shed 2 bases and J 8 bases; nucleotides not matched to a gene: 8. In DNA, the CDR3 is TGCGCCAGCAGTGAGCCCCCCGGGACAGGGGTAGGCTACACCTTC. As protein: CASSEPPGTGVGYTF.

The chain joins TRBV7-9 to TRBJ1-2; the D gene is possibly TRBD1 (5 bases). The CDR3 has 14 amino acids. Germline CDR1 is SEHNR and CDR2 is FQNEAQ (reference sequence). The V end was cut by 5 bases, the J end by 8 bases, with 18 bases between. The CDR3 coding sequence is TGTGCCAGCAGCGGTATTTCAGGGAATGAGGGCTACACCTTC. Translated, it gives CASSGISGNEGYTF.

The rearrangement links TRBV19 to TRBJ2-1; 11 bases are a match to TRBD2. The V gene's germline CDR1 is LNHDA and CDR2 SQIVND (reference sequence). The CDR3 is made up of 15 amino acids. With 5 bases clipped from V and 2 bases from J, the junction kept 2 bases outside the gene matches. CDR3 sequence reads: CASSPGLAAYNEQFF. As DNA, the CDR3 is TGTGCCAGTAGTCCGGGACTAGCGGCCTACAATGAGCAGTTCTTC.

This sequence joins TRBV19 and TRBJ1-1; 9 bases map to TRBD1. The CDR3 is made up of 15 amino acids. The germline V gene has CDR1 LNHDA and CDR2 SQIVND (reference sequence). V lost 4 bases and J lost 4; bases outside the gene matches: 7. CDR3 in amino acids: CASSRGTGWGTEAFF. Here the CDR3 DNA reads TGTGCCAGTAGTAGGGGGACAGGGTGGGGCACTGAAGCTTTCTTT.

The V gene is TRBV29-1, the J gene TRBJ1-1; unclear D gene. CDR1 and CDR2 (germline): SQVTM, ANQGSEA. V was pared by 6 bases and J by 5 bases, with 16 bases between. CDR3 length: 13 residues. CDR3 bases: TGCAGCGTATCCTCCTCCCGAGGGACTGAAGCTTTCTTT. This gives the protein CSVSSSRGTEAFF. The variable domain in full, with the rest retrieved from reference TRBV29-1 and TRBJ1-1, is SAVISQKPSRDICQRGTSLTIQCQVDSQVTMMFWYRQQPGQSLTLIATANQGSEATYESGFVIDKFPISRPNLTFSTLTVSNMSPEDSSIYLCSVSSSRGTEAFFGQGTRLTVV.

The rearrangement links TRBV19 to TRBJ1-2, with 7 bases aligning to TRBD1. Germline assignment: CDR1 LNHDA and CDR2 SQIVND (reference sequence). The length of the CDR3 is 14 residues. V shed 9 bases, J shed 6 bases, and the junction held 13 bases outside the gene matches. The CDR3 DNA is TGTGCCAGCAGGGGGGGGTACAATCACGATGGCTACACCTTC. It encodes CASRGGYNHDGYTF.

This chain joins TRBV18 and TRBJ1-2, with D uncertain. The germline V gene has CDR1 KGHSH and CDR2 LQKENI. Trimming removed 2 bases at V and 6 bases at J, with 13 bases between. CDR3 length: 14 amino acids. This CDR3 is CASSPGRRENGYTF. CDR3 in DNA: TGTGCCAGCTCACCAGGCAGAAGGGAGAATGGCTACACCTTC.

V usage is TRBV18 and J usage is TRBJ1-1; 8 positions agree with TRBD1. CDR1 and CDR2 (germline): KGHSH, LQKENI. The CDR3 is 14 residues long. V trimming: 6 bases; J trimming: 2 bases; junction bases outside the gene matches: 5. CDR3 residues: CASSRQGSNTEAFF. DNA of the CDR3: TGTGCCAGCTCTCGACAGGGGAGCAACACTGAAGCTTTCTTT.

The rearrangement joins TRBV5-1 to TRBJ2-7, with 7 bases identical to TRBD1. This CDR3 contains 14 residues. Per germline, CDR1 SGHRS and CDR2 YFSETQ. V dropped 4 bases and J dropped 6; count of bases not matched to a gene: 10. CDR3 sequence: CASSHRDSRGEQYF. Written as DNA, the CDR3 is TGCGCCAGCAGCCACCGGGACAGCCGCGGCGAGCAGTACTTC.

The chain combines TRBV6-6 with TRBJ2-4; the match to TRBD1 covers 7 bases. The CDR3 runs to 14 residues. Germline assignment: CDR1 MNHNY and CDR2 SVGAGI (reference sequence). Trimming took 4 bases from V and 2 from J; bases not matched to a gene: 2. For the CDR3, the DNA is TGTGCCAGCAGTTCGACAGGGTCCAAAAACATTCAGTACTTC. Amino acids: CASSSTGSKNIQYF.

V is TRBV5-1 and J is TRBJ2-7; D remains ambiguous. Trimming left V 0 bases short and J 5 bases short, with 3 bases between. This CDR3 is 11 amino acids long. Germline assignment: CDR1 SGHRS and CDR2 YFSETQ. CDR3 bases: TGCGCCAGCAGCTTGGACGACGAGCAGTACTTC. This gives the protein CASSLDDEQYF.

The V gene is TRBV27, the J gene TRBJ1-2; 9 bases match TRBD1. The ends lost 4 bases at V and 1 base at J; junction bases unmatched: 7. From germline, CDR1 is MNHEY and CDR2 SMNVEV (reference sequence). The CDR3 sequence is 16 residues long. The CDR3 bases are TGTGCCAGCAGTTCCAACAGGGGGCGGGGTAACTATGGCTACACCTTC. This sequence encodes CASSSNRGRGNYGYTF.